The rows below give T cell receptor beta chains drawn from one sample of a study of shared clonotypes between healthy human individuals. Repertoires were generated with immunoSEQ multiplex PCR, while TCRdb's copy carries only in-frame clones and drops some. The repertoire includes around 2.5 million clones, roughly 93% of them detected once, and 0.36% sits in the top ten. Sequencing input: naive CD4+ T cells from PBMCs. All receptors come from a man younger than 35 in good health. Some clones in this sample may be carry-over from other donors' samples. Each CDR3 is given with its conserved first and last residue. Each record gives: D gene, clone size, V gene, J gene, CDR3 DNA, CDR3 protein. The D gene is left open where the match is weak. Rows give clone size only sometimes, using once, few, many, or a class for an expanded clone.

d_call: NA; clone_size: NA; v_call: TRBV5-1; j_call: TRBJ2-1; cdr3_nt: TGCGCCAGCAGACGTACCGGGAGCTCCTACAATGAGCAGTTCTTC; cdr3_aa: CASRRTGSSYNEQFF
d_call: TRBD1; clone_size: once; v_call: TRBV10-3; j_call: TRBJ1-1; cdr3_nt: TGTGCCATCAGGGACCCCCCCGGGGTCGGGACAGGGAAGTTCGCTGAAGCTTTCTTT; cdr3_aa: CAIRDPPGVGTGKFAEAFF
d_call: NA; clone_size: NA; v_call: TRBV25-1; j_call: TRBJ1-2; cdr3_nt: TGTGCCAGCAGTAAACAAAGCACCTATGGCTACACCTTC; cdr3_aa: CASSKQSTYGYTF
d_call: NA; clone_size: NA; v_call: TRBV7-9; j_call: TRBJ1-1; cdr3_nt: TGTGCCAGCAGCTTGGGGGCCGTTCCGACTGAAGCTTTCTTT; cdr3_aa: CASSLGAVPTEAFF
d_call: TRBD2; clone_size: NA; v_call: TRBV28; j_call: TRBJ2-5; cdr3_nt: TGTGCCAGCAGTTTAGAACTAGCGGAGACCCAGTACTTC; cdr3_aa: CASSLELAETQYF
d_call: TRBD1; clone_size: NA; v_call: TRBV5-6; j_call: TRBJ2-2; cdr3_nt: TGTGCCAGCAGCTATTGGACAGGGTTGGGCACCGGGGAGCTGTTTTTT; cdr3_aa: CASSYWTGLGTGELFF
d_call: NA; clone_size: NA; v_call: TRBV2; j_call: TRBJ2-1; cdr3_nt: TGTGCCAGCAGTCCGGGGACCGTGCCCTCCTACAATGAGCAGTTCTTC; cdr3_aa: CASSPGTVPSYNEQFF
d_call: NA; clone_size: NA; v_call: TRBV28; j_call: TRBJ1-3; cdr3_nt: TGTGCCAGCAGTTTAAGAGGGGACCGTAGCTCTGGAAACACCATATATTTT; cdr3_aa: CASSLRGDRSSGNTIYF
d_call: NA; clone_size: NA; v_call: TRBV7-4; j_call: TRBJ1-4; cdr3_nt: TGTGCCAGGGCCTGTGACAGCCTTAATGAAAAACTGTTTTTT; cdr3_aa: CARACDSLNEKLFF
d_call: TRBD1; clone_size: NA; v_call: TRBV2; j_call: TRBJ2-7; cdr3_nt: TGTGCCAGCGGAAGAATACAGGGGGTGGAGCAGTACTTC; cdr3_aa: CASGRIQGVEQYF
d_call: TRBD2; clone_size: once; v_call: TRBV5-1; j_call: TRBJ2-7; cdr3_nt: TGCGCCAGCAGCTTAAGGAGCGGGGGTACCTCCTACGAGCAGTACTTC; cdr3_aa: CASSLRSGGTSYEQYF
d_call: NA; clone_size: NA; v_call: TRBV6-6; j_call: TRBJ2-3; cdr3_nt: TGTGCCAGCAGTAGCGAGGGCACAGATACGCAGTATTTT; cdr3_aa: CASSSEGTDTQYF
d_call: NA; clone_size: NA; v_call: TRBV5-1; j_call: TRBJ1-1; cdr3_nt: TGCGCCAGCGGCTCTGGGCCGAACACTGAAGCTTTCTTT; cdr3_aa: CASGSGPNTEAFF
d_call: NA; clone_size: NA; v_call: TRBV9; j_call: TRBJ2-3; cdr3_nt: TGTGCCAGCAGCCCACTGACCTCTAGCACAGATACGCAGTATTTT; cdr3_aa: CASSPLTSSTDTQYF